This T cell receptor beta chain was sequenced during a study of metastatic and nonmetastatic thyroid tumors. Overall study context: Repertoire comparisons spanned blood and tumor or nodule tissue from malignant and benign thyroid patients.

There were no patients who had received any treatment before thyroid surgery. There are a few counts of this clone. In the original analysis: A distant-metastasis classifier for papillary thyroid cancer was built using CDR3 differences across clinicopathological groups. Via MiXCR, TCRdb re-called the PCR reads. The V and J calls and clone size are TCRdb's, not the authors'. Of 14,000 to 15,000 clones listed, more than 3% are singletons. Germline V CDR1 and CDR2: MNHNS, SASEGT. Trimming shortened V by 10 bases and J by 2 bases, and 16 bases separated the two germline ends. The CDR3 extends over 14 amino acids.

The sequence was obtained from a female donor with papillary thyroid cancer or a benign thyroid nodule (not recorded which). Some clones in this sample may be carry-over from other donors' samples. Sample: tumor tissue. The chain is built from TRBV6-1 and TRBJ2-3; a possible D gene is TRBD2 (6 bases). CDR3 amino acids: CAINRDLSTDTQYF. CDR3 bases: TGTGCCATAAACCGGGACTTATCCACAGATACGCAGTATTTT.